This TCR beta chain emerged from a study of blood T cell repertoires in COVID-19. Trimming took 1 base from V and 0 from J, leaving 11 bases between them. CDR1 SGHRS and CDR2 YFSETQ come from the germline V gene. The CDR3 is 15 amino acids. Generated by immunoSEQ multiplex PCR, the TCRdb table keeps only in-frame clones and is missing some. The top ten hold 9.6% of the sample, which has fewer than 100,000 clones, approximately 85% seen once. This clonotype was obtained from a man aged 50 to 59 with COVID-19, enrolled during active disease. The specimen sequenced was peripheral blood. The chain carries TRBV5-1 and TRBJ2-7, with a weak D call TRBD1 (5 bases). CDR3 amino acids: CASSLWSGPSYEQYF. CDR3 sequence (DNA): TGCGCCAGCAGCTTGTGGTCAGGGCCCTCCTACGAGCAGTACTTC.